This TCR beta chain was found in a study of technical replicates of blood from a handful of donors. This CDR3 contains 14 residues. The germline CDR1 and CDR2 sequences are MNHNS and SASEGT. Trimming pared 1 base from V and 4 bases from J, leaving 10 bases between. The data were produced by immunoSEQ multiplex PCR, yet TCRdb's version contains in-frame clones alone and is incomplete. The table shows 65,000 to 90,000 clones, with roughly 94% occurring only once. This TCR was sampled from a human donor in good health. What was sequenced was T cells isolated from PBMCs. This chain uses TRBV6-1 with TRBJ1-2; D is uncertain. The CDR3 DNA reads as TGTGCCAGCAGTGAAGGCGGTCAAGTCTATGGCTACACCTTC. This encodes CASSEGGQVYGYTF.